This record concerns one T cell receptor beta chain sequence. Its specificity is not known. Time point described: baseline pretreatment blood. Treatment indicated: 15 Gy SBRT to primary tumor, nephrectomy 4 weeks later. Germline V gene sequence: CDR1 SGDLS, CDR2 YYNGEE. There are 15 residues in the CDR3. V dropped 0 bases and J dropped 5; count of bases not matched to a gene: 7. This sample is part of a study of radiation and T cells in renal cell carcinoma. Across the whole study: Nephrectomy followed 15 Gy stereotactic body radiation by 4 weeks.

Regarding the study as a whole: No pretreatment tumor biopsies were available for baseline clonotypes.

The protocol was immunoSEQ multiplex PCR, while the TCRdb copy is restricted to in-frame clones and leaves out a portion. Counted here are about 95,000 clones, approximately 86% occurring once; the ten biggest clones make up 6% to 9%. This sequence originates from a man in his forties or fifties with renal cell carcinoma. This rearrangement joins TRBV9 to TRBJ1-2, with 7 bases that match TRBD1. Sequenced here: blood, sampled from a patient whose treatment included radiotherapy and nephrectomy. CDR3 region: CASSVEGQSTYGYTF. The CDR3 nucleotides are TGTGCCAGCAGCGTAGAGGGACAGTCAACATATGGCTACACCTTC.